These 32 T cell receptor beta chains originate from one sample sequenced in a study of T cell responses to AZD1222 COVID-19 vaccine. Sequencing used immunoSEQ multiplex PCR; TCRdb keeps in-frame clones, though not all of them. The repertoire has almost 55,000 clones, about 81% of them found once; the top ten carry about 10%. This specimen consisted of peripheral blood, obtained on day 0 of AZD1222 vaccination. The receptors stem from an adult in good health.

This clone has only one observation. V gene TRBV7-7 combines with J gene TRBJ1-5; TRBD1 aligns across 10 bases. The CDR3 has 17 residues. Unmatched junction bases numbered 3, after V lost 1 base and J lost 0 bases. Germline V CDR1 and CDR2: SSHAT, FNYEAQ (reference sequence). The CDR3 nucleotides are TGTGCCAGCAGCTTAGTGGACAGGGGGATTAGCAATCAGCCCCAGCATTTT. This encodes CASSLVDRGISNQPQHF.

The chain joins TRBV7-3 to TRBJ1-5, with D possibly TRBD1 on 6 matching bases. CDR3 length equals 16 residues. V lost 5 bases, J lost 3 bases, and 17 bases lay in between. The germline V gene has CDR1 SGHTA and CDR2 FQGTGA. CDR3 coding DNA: TGTGCCAGCAGCGGAACTGGGCAGGGACACAATCAGCCCCAGCATTTT. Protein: CASSGTGQGHNQPQHF.

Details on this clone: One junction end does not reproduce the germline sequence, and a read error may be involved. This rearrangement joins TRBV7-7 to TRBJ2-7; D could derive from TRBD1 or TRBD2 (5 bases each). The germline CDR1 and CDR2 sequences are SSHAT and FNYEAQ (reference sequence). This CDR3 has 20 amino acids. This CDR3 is CASSLALGPRRLEESYEQYF. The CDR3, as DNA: TGTGCTAGCAGCTTAGCGCTGGGACCGAGAAGATTAGAGGAATCCTACGAGCAGTACTTC. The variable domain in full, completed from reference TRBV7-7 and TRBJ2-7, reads GAGVSQSPRYKVTKRGQDVTLRCDPISSHATLYWYQQALGQGPEFLTYFNYEAQPDKSGLPSDRFSAERPEGSISTLTIQRTEQRDSAMYRCASSLALGPRRLEESYEQYFGPGTRLTVT.

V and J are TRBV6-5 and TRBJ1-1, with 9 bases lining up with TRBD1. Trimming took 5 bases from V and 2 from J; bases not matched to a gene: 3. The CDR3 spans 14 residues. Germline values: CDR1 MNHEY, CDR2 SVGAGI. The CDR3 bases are TGTGCCAGCAGTCAGGACAGGGGAAACACTGAAGCTTTCTTT. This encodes CASSQDRGNTEAFF.

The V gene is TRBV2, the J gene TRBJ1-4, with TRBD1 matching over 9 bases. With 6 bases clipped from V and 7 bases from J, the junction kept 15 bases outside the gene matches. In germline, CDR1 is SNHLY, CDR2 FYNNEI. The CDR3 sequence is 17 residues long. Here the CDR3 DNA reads TGTGCCAGCAGCCCCGGGACAGGGCGAGTCGGTGGTGAAAAACTGTTTTTT. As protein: CASSPGTGRVGGEKLFF.

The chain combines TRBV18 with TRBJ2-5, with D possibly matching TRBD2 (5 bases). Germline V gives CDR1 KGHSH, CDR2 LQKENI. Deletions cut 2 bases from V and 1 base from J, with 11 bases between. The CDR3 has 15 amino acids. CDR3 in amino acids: CASSPGEGSQETQYF. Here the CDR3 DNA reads TGTGCCAGCTCACCAGGAGAGGGAAGCCAAGAGACCCAGTACTTC. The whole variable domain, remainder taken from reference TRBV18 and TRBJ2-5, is NAGVMQNPRHLVRRRGQEARLRCSPMKGHSHVYWYRQLPEEGLKFMVYLQKENIIDESGMPKERFSAEFPKEGPSILRIQQVVRGDSAAYFCASSPGEGSQETQYFGPGTRLLVL.

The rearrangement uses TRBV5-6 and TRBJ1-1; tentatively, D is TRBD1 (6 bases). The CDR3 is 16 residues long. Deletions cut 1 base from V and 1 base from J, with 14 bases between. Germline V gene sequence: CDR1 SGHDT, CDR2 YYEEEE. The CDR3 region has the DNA TGTGCCAGCAGCTTGCCGACCAGGGGACAGAACACTGAAGCTTTCTTT. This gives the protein CASSLPTRGQNTEAFF. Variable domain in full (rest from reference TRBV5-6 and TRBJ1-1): DAGVTQSPTHLIKTRGQQVTLRCSPKSGHDTVSWYQQALGQGPQFIFQYYEEEERQRGNFPDRFSGHQFPNYSSELNVNALLLGDSALYLCASSLPTRGQNTEAFFGQGTRLTVV.

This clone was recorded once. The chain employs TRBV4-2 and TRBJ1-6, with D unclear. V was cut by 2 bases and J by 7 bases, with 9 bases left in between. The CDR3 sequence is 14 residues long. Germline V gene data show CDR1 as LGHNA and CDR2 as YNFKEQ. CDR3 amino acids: CASSQYPANSPLHF. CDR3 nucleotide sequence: TGTGCCAGCAGCCAATATCCGGCGAATTCACCCCTCCACTTT.

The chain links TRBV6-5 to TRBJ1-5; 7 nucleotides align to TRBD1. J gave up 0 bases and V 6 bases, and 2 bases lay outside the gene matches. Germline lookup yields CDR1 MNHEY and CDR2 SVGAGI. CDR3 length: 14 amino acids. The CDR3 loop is CASSWTGSNQPQHF. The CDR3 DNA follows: TGTGCCAGCAGCTGGACAGGTAGCAATCAGCCCCAGCATTTT.

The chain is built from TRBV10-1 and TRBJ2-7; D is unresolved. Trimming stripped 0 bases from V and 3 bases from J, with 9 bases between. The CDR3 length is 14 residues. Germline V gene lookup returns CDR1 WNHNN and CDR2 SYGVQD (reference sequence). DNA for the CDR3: TGCGCCAGCAGTGAGTCAGCAGGCAGCTACGAGCAGTACTTC. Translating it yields CASSESAGSYEQYF.

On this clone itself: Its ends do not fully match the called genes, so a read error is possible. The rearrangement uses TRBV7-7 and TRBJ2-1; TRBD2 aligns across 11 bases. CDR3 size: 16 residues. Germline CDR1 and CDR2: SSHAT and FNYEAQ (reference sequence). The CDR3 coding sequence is TGTGCTAGCAGCCCCCAACTAGCGGGGGCTAACAATGAGCAGTTCTTC. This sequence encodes CASSPQLAGANNEQFF.

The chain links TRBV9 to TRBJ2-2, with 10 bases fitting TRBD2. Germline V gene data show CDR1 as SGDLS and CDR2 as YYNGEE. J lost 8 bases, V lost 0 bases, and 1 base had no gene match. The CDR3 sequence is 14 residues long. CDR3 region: CASSVASGGGELFF. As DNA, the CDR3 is TGTGCCAGCAGCGTAGCTAGCGGGGGTGGGGAGCTGTTTTTT.

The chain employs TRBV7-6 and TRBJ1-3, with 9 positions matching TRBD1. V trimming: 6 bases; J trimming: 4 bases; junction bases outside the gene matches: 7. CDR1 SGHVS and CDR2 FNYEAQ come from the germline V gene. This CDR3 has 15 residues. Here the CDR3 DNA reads TGTGCCAGCAGTAATTACAGGGGGCTGGGAAACACCATATATTTT. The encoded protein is CASSNYRGLGNTIYF. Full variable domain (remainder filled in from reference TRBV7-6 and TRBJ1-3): GAGVSQSPRYKVTKRGQDVALRCDPISGHVSLYWYRQALGQGPEFLTYFNYEAQQDKSGLPNDRFSAERPEGSISTLTIQRTEQRDSAMYRCASSNYRGLGNTIYFGEGSWLTVV.

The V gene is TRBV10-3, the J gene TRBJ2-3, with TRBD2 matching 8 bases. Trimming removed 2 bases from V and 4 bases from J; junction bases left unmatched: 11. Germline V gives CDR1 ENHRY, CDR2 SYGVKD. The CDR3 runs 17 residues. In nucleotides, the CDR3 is TGTGCCATCAGTGAGCTGGGAAGCGGGAGCAGCCCAGATACGCAGTATTTT. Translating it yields CAISELGSGSSPDTQYF.

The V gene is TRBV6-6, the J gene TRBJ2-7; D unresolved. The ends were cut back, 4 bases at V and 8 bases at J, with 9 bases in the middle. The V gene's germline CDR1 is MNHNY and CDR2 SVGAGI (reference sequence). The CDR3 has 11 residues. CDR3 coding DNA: TGTGCCAGCAGTTCTCGGACGAAGCAGTACTTC. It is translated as CASSSRTKQYF.

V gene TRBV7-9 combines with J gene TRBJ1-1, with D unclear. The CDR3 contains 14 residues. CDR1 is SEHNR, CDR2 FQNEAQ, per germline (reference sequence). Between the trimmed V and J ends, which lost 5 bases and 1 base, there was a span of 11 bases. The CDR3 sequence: CASSLGSGNTEAFF. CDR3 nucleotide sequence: TGTGCCAGCAGCCTCGGGTCGGGGAACACTGAAGCTTTCTTT.

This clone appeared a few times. CDR3 sequence: CASSYGGKDGYTF. The CDR3 DNA sequence: TGTGCCAGCAGTTACGGTGGCAAGGATGGCTACACCTTC. The rearrangement links TRBV6-5 to TRBJ1-2; D uncertain. Per the germline V gene, CDR1 is MNHEY and CDR2 is SVGAGI. Deletions cut 2 bases from V and 6 bases from J, with 10 bases between. There are 13 residues in the CDR3.

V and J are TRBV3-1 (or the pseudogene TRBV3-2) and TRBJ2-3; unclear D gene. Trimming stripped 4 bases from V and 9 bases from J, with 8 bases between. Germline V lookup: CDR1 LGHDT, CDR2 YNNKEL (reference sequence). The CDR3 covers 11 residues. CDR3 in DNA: TGTGCCAGCAGCCTGAAGTTGACGCAGTATTTT. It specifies CASSLKLTQYF.

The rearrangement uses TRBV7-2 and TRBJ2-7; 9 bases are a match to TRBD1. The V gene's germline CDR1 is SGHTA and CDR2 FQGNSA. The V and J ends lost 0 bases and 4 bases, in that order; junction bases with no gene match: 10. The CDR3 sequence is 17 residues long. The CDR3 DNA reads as TGTGCCAGCAGCTTAGCGGCTGGACAGGGGTCGAGGTACGAGCAGTACTTC. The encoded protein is CASSLAAGQGSRYEQYF.

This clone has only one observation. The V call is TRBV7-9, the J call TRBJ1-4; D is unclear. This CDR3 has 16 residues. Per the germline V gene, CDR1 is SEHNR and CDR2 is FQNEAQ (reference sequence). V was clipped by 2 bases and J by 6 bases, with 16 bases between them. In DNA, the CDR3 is TGTGCCAGCAGCTTATTCCAATCGAGAATAGATGAAAAACTGTTTTTT. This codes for CASSLFQSRIDEKLFF. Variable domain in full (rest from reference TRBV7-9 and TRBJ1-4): DTGVSQNPRHKITKRGQNVTFRCDPISEHNRLYWYRQTLGQGPEFLTYFQNEAQLEKSRLLSDRFSAERPKGSFSTLEIQRTEQGDSAMYLCASSLFQSRIDEKLFFGSGTQLSVL.

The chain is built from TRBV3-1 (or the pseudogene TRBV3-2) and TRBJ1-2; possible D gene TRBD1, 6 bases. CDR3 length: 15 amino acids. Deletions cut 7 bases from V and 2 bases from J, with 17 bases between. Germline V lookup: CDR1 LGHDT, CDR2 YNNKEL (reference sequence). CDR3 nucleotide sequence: TGTGCCAGCACTAGTAGGGGGGCATCAAACTATGGCTACACCTTC. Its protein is CASTSRGASNYGYTF.

The CDR3 loop is CASSIRSQVSNQPQHF. DNA for the CDR3: TGTGCCAGTAGTATAAGGTCGCAGGTTAGCAATCAGCCCCAGCATTTT. This rearrangement joins TRBV19 to TRBJ1-5; D not resolved. Germline values: CDR1 LNHDA, CDR2 SQIVND (reference sequence). The ends were cut back, 2 bases at V and 0 bases at J, with 11 bases in the middle. The length of the CDR3 is 16 residues.

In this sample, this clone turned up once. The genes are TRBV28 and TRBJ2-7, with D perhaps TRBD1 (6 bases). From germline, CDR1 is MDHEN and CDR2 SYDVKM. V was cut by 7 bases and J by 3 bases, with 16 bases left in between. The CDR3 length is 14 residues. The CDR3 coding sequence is TGTGCCAGCACTTCTTCCGGGACACACTACGAGCAGTACTTC. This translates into CASTSSGTHYEQYF.

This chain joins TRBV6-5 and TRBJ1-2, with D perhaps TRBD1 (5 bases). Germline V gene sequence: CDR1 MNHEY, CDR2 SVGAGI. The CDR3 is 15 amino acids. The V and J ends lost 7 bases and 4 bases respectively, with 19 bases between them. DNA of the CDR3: TGTGCCAGCATTAAAGGGTCAGGGCGCGTCTATGGCTACACCTTC. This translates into CASIKGSGRVYGYTF.

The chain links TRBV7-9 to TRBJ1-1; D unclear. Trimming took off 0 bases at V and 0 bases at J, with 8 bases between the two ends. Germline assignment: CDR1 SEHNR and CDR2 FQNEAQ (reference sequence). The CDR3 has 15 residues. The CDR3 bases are TGTGCCAGCAGCTTAGCGCGGCATATGAACACTGAAGCTTTCTTT. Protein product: CASSLARHMNTEAFF.

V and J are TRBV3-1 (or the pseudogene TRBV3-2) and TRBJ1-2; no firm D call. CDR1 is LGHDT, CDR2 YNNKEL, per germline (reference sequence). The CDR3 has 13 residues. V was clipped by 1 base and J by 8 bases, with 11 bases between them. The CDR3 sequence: CASSQGWFDGYTF. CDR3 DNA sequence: TGTGCCAGCAGCCAAGGTTGGTTCGACGGCTACACCTTC.

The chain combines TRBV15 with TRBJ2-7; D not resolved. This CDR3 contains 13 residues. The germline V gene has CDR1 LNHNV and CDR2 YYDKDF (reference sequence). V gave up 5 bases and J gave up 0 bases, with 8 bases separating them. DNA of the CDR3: TGTGCCACCAGCGATGGTAGCTCCTACGAGCAGTACTTC. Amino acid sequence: CATSDGSSYEQYF.

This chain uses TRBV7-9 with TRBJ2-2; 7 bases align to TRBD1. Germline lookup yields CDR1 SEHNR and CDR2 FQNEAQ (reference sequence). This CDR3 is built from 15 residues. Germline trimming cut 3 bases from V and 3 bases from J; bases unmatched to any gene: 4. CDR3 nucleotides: TGTGCCAGCAGCTTTGACAGGGTCTACACCGGGGAGCTGTTTTTT. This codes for CASSFDRVYTGELFF. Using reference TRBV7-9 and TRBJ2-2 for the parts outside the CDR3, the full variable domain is DTGVSQNPRHKITKRGQNVTFRCDPISEHNRLYWYRQTLGQGPEFLTYFQNEAQLEKSRLLSDRFSAERPKGSFSTLEIQRTEQGDSAMYLCASSFDRVYTGELFFGEGSRLTVL.

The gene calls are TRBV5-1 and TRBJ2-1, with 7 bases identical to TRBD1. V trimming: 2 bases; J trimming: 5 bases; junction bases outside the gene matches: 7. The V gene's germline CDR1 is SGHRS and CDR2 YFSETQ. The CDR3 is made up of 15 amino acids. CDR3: CASSLTGTAHNEQFF. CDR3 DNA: TGCGCCAGCAGCTTAACCGGGACAGCCCACAATGAGCAGTTCTTC.

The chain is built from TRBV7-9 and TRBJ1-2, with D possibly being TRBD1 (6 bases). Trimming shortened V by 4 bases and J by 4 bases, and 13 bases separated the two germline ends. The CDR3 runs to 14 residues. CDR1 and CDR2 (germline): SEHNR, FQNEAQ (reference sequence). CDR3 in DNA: TGTGCCAGCAGCTCCCGGGGGCTCGGCTATGGCTACACCTTC. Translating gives CASSSRGLGYGYTF.

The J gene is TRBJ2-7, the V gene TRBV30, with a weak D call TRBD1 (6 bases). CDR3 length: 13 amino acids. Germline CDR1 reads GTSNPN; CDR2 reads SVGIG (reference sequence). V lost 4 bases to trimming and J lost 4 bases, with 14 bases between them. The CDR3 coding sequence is TGTGCCTGGAAAAGGGGGAGAATTTACGAGCAGTACTTC. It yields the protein CAWKRGRIYEQYF.

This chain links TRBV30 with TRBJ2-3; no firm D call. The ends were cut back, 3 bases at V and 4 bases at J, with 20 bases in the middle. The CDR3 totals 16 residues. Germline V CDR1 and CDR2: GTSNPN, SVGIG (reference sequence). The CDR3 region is CAWSGQTSILPDTQYF. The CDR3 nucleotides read TGTGCCTGGAGCGGCCAGACCTCCATCCTCCCAGATACGCAGTATTTT.